This TCR beta chain was sequenced during a study of memory CD4+ T cells and cytomegalovirus serostatus. Across the whole study: Of the healthy Belgian adults, several were CMV seropositive and about 24 seronegative. Study conclusions and caveats: Median bootstrapped AUC for CMV status was approximately 0.95 originally, just under 0.93 US-trained. CD4+ memory repertoires contained 67 of 164 reported CMV TCRbeta sequences.

Ten or more counts support this clone. Its antigen is currently unknown. Profiled with immunoSEQ multiplex PCR; TCRdb holds only in-frame clones, not every one. This table holds 60,000 to 70,000 clones, roughly 76% found once. The sort gate was single viable CD3+CD4+CD8-CD45RO+ cells for memory CD4+ T cells. Sequences were obtained from memory CD4+ T cells from blood. The TCR sequence derives from an adult in good health and CMV-seropositive.

The CDR3 here is CASSLDRNTEAFF. CDR3 nucleotide sequence: TGTGCCAGCAGCTTAGACAGGAACACTGAAGCTTTCTTT. The chain carries TRBV7-2 and TRBJ1-1; D is undetermined. Germline V CDR1 and CDR2: SGHTA, FQGNSA. The CDR3 runs 13 residues. The V gene lost 1 base and the J gene lost 1 base, with 4 bases spanning the gap.